This TCR beta chain was obtained from a study of memory CD4+ T cells and cytomegalovirus serostatus. Some clones are missing from TCRdb's copy, which holds only in-frame ones; the method was immunoSEQ multiplex PCR. The profile shows some 48,000 clones, about 77% of them singletons. Germline loops: CDR1 SGHNT, CDR2 YYREEE (reference sequence). V was clipped by 5 bases and J by 0 bases, with 8 bases between them. CDR3 length equals 13 residues. The sort gate was single viable CD3+CD4+CD8-CD45RO+ cells for memory CD4+ T cells. CMV serostatus came from serum IgG against pp150, pp28, p38, p52. This clone was observed once.

The chain couples TRBV5-4 to TRBJ1-1, with D hard to call. This TCR was recovered from an adult in good health and CMV-seronegative. The specimen sequenced was memory CD4+ T cells from blood. CDR3 in amino acids: CASSRQMNTEAFF. The CDR3 nucleotides read TGTGCCAGCAGTCGGCAGATGAACACTGAAGCTTTCTTT.